This is a list of T cell receptor beta chains from one sample in a study of technical replicates of blood from several donors. Clones were sequenced by immunoSEQ multiplex PCR, and TCRdb holds only the in-frame ones, with some missing. The sample shows 75,000 to 90,000 clones, around 90% of them seen only once. The sequenced sample was T cells isolated from PBMCs. Receptors originate from a human donor in good health. The CDR3 runs from the conserved cysteine through the conserved F or W. A D gene is named only where the DNA matches it firmly. Size values are once, few and many counts, or a class for expanded clones, and some rows have none.

>-|TRBV27|TRBJ1-2|once
TGTGCCAGCAGTTTCTCGGCGGGGGCGCGGGATGGCTACACCTTC
CASSFSAGARDGYTF
>TRBD1|TRBV15|TRBJ2-7|-
TGTGCCACCAGCAGAGATTCGGGACAGTGTCACTTC
CATSRDSGQCHF
>-|TRBV6-1|TRBJ1-1|-
TGTGCCAGCAAAATCGGCAGGGAAGAAGCTTTCTTT
CASKIGREEAFF
>TRBD1|TRBV5-8|TRBJ2-1|once
TGTGCCAGCAGGCGAGATGGGACAGGGGCCTACAATGAGCAGTTCTTC
CASRRDGTGAYNEQFF
>TRBD2|TRBV10-1|TRBJ2-2|-
TGCGCCAGCAGTGTTGCACTAGCGGGATCCGGGGAGCTGTTTTTT
CASSVALAGSGELFF
>-|TRBV5-4|TRBJ1-4|-
TGTGCCAGCAGCTTCTCACCCGCGCCGGGTGAAAAACTGTTTTTT
CASSFSPAPGEKLFF
>-|TRBV10-2|TRBJ2-7|-
TGCGCCAGCAGTGAGAGGCTAGCTAACTACGAGCAGTACTTC
CASSERLANYEQYF
>-|TRBV10-3|TRBJ2-7|-
TGTGCCATCAGTCCCCCTAGTGGATACGAGCAGTACTTC
CAISPPSGYEQYF
>-|TRBV5-4|TRBJ2-2|-
TGTGCCAGCAGCCAGGACTGGATGAACACCGGGGAGCTGTTTTTT
CASSQDWMNTGELFF
>-|TRBV11-2|TRBJ1-1|-
TGTGCCAGCAGCTTAGTTGAGTCAGCTTTCTTT
CASSLVESAFF
>-|TRBV2|TRBJ2-3|-
TGTGCCAGCAGAGCAGGGTTCCGCACAGATACGCAGTATTTT
CASRAGFRTDTQYF
>-|TRBV4-1|TRBJ1-1|-
TGCGCCAGCAGCCAATTCGGACAGTTGAACACTGAAGCTTTCTTT
CASSQFGQLNTEAFF
>-|TRBV29-1|TRBJ2-7|-
TGCAGCGTTGAAATTTCGGGGGAAAATTACGAGCAGTACTTC
CSVEISGENYEQYF
>-|TRBV7-8|TRBJ2-5|-
TGTGCCAGCAGCCCTTGGCCGGGGGAGACCCAGTACTTC
CASSPWPGETQYF
>-|TRBV4-1|TRBJ1-1|few
TGCGCCAGCAGCCAAGATCATTTAACAGACACTGAAGCTTTCTTT
CASSQDHLTDTEAFF
>TRBD1|TRBV28|TRBJ2-7|-
TGTGCCAGCAGCCGGACAGGGACCTCCTACGAGCAGTACTTC
CASSRTGTSYEQYF
>TRBD2|TRBV6-1|TRBJ2-1|-
TGTGCCAGCAGAGGGCGGGAGGGCCGGGGAAATGAGCAGTTCTTC
CASRGREGRGNEQFF
>TRBD2|TRBV27|TRBJ2-1|once
TGTGCCAGCAGTCCCCTTCCAGCGGGGGGCAATGAGCAGTTCTTC
CASSPLPAGGNEQFF
>-|TRBV19|TRBJ1-1|-
TGTGCCAGTAGTATAGCCGGGGATCCGGCTTTCTTT
CASSIAGDPAFF
>-|TRBV28|TRBJ2-7|-
TGTGCCAGCATAGGGGGGGTCTCCTACGAGCAGTACTTC
CASIGGVSYEQYF
>TRBD2|TRBV5-1|TRBJ2-7|once
TGCGCCAGCAGCTTGGAGGGACTAGCGGGGGGCTACGAGCAGTACTTC
CASSLEGLAGGYEQYF
>-|TRBV27|TRBJ1-1|-
TGTGCCAGCAGTTTATGGGGGGTAGGTACTGAAGCTTTCTTT
CASSLWGVGTEAFF
>TRBD1|TRBV28|TRBJ2-1|-
TGTGCCAGCAGACTTGACAGGGGCTTTGCCGGTAGCGAGCAGTTCTTC
CASRLDRGFAGSEQFF
>-|TRBV19|TRBJ2-7|-
TGTGCCAGTAGTATCCCTTATATCGGGGAGCAGTACTTC
CASSIPYIGEQYF
>-|TRBV7-6|TRBJ1-4|once
TGTGCCAGCAGCGCAAACCTACCCGGCGTGGGGGGGCTGTTTTTT
CASSANLPGVGGLFF
>-|TRBV15|TRBJ1-5|-
TGTGCCACCAGCAGAGCAAGCGGGGATCAGCCCCAGCATTTT
CATSRASGDQPQHF
>TRBD2|TRBV27|TRBJ2-7|-
TGTGCCAGCACCCCTTACCCGGGACTAGCGAGGATATACGAGCAGTACTTC
CASTPYPGLARIYEQYF
>TRBD2|TRBV29-1|TRBJ2-7|-
TGCAGCACAAGGACTAGCGGGGGCTACGAGCAGTACTTC
CSTRTSGGYEQYF
>-|TRBV28|TRBJ1-4|-
TGTGCCAGCAGCCTGGGGACACTTAATGAAAAACTGTTTTTT
CASSLGTLNEKLFF
>-|TRBV2|TRBJ2-7|-
TGTGCCAGCTCAGGGTTCGGCGAGCAGTACTTC
CASSGFGEQYF
>-|TRBV11-3|TRBJ2-7|-
TGTGCCAGCAGCTCCCCCGGGTACGAGCAGTACTTC
CASSSPGYEQYF
>-|TRBV6-5|TRBJ2-1|few
TGTGCCAGCCGGGGGTTGACCAATGAGCAGTTCTTC
CASRGLTNEQFF
>TRBD2|TRBV6-1|TRBJ2-1|-
TGTGCCGGTGAGCGGGGGGACGGCCGTGTCAATGAGCAGTTCTTC
CAGERGDGRVNEQFF
>TRBD1|TRBV19|TRBJ1-5|-
TGTGCCAGTACTACGAGACAGGGGGCGTTCTTAGGGCAGCCCCAGCATTTT
CASTTRQGAFLGQPQHF
>-|TRBV2|TRBJ2-1|-
TGTGCCAGCGGTAGCTACAATGAGCAGTTCTTC
CASGSYNEQFF
>-|TRBV4-2|TRBJ2-1|-
TGTGCCAGCAGCCAACCGACTGGAAGCTCCTACAATGAGCAGTTCTTC
CASSQPTGSSYNEQFF
>TRBD2|TRBV9|TRBJ2-2|-
TGTGCCAGCAGCCCCGGGACTAGCGGGAAAACCGGGGAGCTGTTTTTT
CASSPGTSGKTGELFF
>TRBD1|TRBV7-9|TRBJ2-7|-
TGTGCCAGCAGCCCGGGACAGGGGGCTTACGAGCAGTACTTC
CASSPGQGAYEQYF
>TRBD2|TRBV7-9|TRBJ2-1|-
TGTGCCAGCGGTTCGTCTGGGACTATGGATATGGGGCAGTTCTTC
CASGSSGTMDMGQFF
>-|TRBV11-3|TRBJ1-1|-
TGTGCCAGCAGCTCAAAGTCTGGACAGAAAGCTTTCTTT
CASSSKSGQKAFF
>-|TRBV4-1|TRBJ1-5|-
TGCGCCAGCAGCCAAGTAAGGGAGGGCGATCAGCCCCAGCATTTT
CASSQVREGDQPQHF
>TRBD1|TRBV27|TRBJ2-2|-
TGTGCCAGCAGTATGACAGGGGGCTCCCTGATCACCGGGGAGCTGTTTTTT
CASSMTGGSLITGELFF
>TRBD1|TRBV2|TRBJ2-2|once
TGTGCCAGACACAGGGGTGACGGGGAGCTGTTTTTT
CARHRGDGELFF
>TRBD1|TRBV7-9|TRBJ1-5|-
TGTGCCAGCAGCCCCTGGGACAGGGGGTCTAATCAGCCCCAGCATTTT
CASSPWDRGSNQPQHF
>TRBD1|TRBV9|TRBJ1-3|-
TGTGCCAGCAGCCCCACAACCGGGACAGGAATATCTGGAAACACCATATATTTT
CASSPTTGTGISGNTIYF
>-|TRBV7-9|TRBJ1-4|-
TGTGCCAGCAGGGTATCAGGGGCAACTAATGAAAAACTGTTTTTT
CASRVSGATNEKLFF
>-|TRBV27|TRBJ2-7|once
TGTGCCAGCAGTCCTTTTAGCTCGAGCGGCTACGAGCAGTACTTC
CASSPFSSSGYEQYF
>-|TRBV29-1|TRBJ2-5|-
TGCAGCGCCGATACCAGGGGCGCTGGTAGAGAGACCCAGTACTTC
CSADTRGAGRETQYF